The clone carrying this T cell receptor (beta chain) was seen ten or more times. Sequenced by immunoSEQ multiplex PCR; TCRdb stores in-frame clones only, minus some. The data show about 10,000 clones, with none appearing a single time. Cyclophosphamide on days +3 and +4 followed busulfan-fludarabine conditioning and a marrow graft. The CDR3 consists of 15 residues. Trimming at V came to 5 bases and at J to 2 bases, leaving 6 bases not matched to a gene. In germline, CDR1 is SEHNR, CDR2 FQNEAQ (reference sequence). These data belong to a study of T cells after posttransplantation cyclophosphamide. Sequences were derived from PBMCs, sampled nearly 360 days after allogeneic stem cell transplant with posttransplant cyclophosphamide. The TCR was taken from a male patient in his fifties who received an allogeneic stem cell transplant from a related donor and was CMV-positive. Some T cells here may be from the graft donor. V and J are TRBV7-9 and TRBJ1-5; 7 positions match TRBD1. The CDR3 DNA reads as TGTGCCAGCAGCGTGACAGGGACCGGCAATCAGCCCCAGCATTTT. It codes for CASSVTGTGNQPQHF.